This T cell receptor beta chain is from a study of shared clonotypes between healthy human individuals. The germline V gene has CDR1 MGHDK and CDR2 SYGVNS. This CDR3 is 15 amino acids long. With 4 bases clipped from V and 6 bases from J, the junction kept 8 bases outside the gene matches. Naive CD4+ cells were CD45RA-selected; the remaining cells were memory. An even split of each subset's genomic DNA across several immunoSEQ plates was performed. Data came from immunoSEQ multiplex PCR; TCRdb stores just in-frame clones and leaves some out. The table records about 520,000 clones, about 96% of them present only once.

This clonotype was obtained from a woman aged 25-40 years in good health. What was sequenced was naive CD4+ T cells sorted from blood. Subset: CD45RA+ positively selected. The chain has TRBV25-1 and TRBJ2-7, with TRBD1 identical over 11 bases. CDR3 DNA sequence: TGTGCCAGCAGTGCGGGGACAGGGGGATCAGGCGAGCAGTACTTC. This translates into CASSAGTGGSGEQYF.